These 19 T cell receptor beta chains share one sample of origin, sequenced in a study of OX40 agonist ivuxolimab in advanced cancers. TCRdb keeps only in-frame clones here, not all; method: immunoSEQ multiplex PCR. Seen here are roughly 54,000 clones, approximately 84% observed once, and the top ten hold 1.2%. The source material was CD4+ or CD8+ T cells sorted from blood, sampled in a trial of the OX40 agonist ivuxolimab. Receptors originate from an adult with an advanced solid tumor such as melanoma, head and neck, liver or kidney cancer.

The V and J genes are TRBV5-1 and TRBJ2-7; the D gene is possibly TRBD1 (5 bases). V lost 0 bases, J lost 0 bases, and 13 bases lay in between. Looked up from germline, CDR1 is SGHRS and CDR2 is YFSETQ. CDR3 length: 16 residues. CDR3 amino acids: CASSLGPGKDSYEQYF. Written as DNA, the CDR3 is TGCGCCAGCAGCTTGGGTCCAGGGAAGGACTCCTACGAGCAGTACTTC.

The chain links TRBV7-7 to TRBJ2-5, with 10 bases that match TRBD1. Unmatched junction bases numbered 3, after V lost 3 bases and J lost 5 bases. Germline V gene sequence: CDR1 SSHAT, CDR2 FNYEAQ (reference sequence). This CDR3 contains 14 residues. The CDR3 here is CASSLDRGSETQYF. DNA of the CDR3: TGTGCCAGCAGCTTGGACAGGGGGTCGGAGACCCAGTACTTC.

V is TRBV4-1 and J is TRBJ1-5; D gene ambiguous. The CDR3 length is 15 residues. CDR1 MGHRA and CDR2 YSYEKL come from the germline V gene. V lost 5 bases, J lost 4 bases, and 15 bases lay in between. The chain's CDR3 is CASSTTVLSNQPQHF. DNA for the CDR3: TGCGCCAGCAGCACCACGGTGCTAAGTAATCAGCCCCAGCATTTT.

The V call is TRBV2, the J call TRBJ1-2; D unclear. This CDR3 contains 13 residues. V dropped 8 bases and J dropped 1 base, with 11 bases sitting between them. Germline values: CDR1 SNHLY, CDR2 FYNNEI. The CDR3 nucleotides read TGTGCCAGCGAATGGATGATTAACTATGGCTACACCTTC. As protein: CASEWMINYGYTF.

The chain links TRBV7-2 to TRBJ2-7; the D gene is possibly TRBD2 (5 bases). CDR3 length: 13 amino acids. Germline CDR1 reads SGHTA; CDR2 reads FQGNSA. Trimming took off 1 base at V and 6 bases at J, with 10 bases between the two ends. The CDR3 reads CASSLGSAGEQYF. The CDR3 DNA follows: TGTGCCAGCAGCTTAGGATCGGCGGGCGAGCAGTACTTC. Variable domain in full (rest from reference TRBV7-2 and TRBJ2-7): GAGVSQSPSNKVTEKGKDVELRCDPISGHTALYWYRQSLGQGLEFLIYFQGNSAPDKSGLPSDRFSAERTGGSVSTLTIQRTQQEDSAVYLCASSLGSAGEQYFGPGTRLTVT.

For the CDR3, the DNA is TGCGCCAGCAGCAGGGATGGACAGCTCCTTGACTCTGGGGCCAACGTCCTGACTTTC. It encodes CASSRDGQLLDSGANVLTF. This chain links TRBV5-1 with TRBJ2-6, with D perhaps matching TRBD1 (6 bases). CDR3 length equals 19 residues. The V gene's germline CDR1 is SGHRS and CDR2 YFSETQ. Trimming pared 4 bases from V and 0 bases from J, leaving 20 bases between.

V gene TRBV4-2 combines with J gene TRBJ1-1; 11 bases agree with TRBD1. Per the germline V gene, CDR1 is LGHNA and CDR2 is YNFKEQ. The CDR3 extends over 18 amino acids. J lost 8 bases, V lost 0 bases, and 14 bases had no gene match. The CDR3 DNA is TGTGCCAGCAGCCAAGAATCAAGGACAGGGGGCCTTAGATCGGAAGCTTTCTTT. Its protein product is CASSQESRTGGLRSEAFF.

The chain has TRBV2 and TRBJ2-6; a weak D match, TRBD2 (6 bases). Trimming took 6 bases from V and 0 from J, leaving 15 bases between them. This CDR3 has 17 residues. Per the germline V gene, CDR1 is SNHLY and CDR2 is FYNNEI. CDR3 bases: TGTGCCAGCAGCCCTGAGCGGGTGGCCTCTGGGGCCAACGTCCTGACTTTC. This codes for CASSPERVASGANVLTF.

This clone was seen a handful of times. V gene TRBV7-9 combines with J gene TRBJ2-1, with 9 bases lining up with TRBD2. The germline V gene encodes CDR1 SEHNR and CDR2 FQNEAQ (reference sequence). With 1 base clipped from V and 8 bases from J, the junction kept 9 bases outside the gene matches. CDR3 length equals 16 residues. The CDR3 DNA follows: TGTGCCAGCAGCTTAGATGTTGCGGGAGGGCCGGATGAGCAGTTCTTC. Its protein is CASSLDVAGGPDEQFF.

This clone has just a few counts. The chain uses TRBV6-5 and TRBJ2-7, with D tentatively TRBD2 (5 bases). The CDR3 covers 16 residues. The V end was cut by 0 bases, the J end by 5 bases, with 17 bases between. Germline-derived CDR1 and CDR2 are MNHEY and SVGAGI. The CDR3 DNA sequence: TGTGCCAGCAGTTACTCGAGCCTAGTCAGCGGCCACGAGCAGTACTTC. Protein: CASSYSSLVSGHEQYF.

The CDR3 DNA reads as TGTGCCAGCAGCGTAGACTCGCAGGGGGTCAGCACAGATACGCAGTATTTT. It codes for CASSVDSQGVSTDTQYF. The chain employs TRBV9 and TRBJ2-3; TRBD1 agrees at 7 bases. Germline lookup yields CDR1 SGDLS and CDR2 YYNGEE. CDR3 size: 17 residues. Losses at the gene ends were 0 bases for V and 0 bases for J; bases not matched to a gene: 7.

The CDR3 region is CASSSAMWGEGYTF. The CDR3 region has the DNA TGTGCCAGCAGTTCCGCGATGTGGGGGGAAGGCTACACCTTC. The gene calls are TRBV28 and TRBJ1-2; TRBD1 is a possible D gene (5 bases). The CDR3 covers 14 residues. Trimming left V 4 bases short and J 8 bases short, with 17 bases between. Germline lookup yields CDR1 MDHEN and CDR2 SYDVKM.

Concerning this clone itself: At one end, the junction sequence differs from germline, possibly due to a read error. The chain has TRBV5-1 and TRBJ2-7, with unresolved D. The germline gives CDR1 SGHRS, CDR2 YFSETQ. The CDR3 runs 15 residues. The CDR3 DNA follows: TGCGCCGGCAGCTTGGCCATCTCAGGTCCCTACGAGCAGTACTTC. This sequence encodes CAGSLAISGPYEQYF.

The chain carries TRBV19 and TRBJ2-1; 10 nucleotides line up with TRBD2. Germline assignment: CDR1 LNHDA and CDR2 SQIVND (reference sequence). This CDR3 is built from 16 residues. Trimming took 4 bases from V and 3 from J; bases not matched to a gene: 6. CDR3 sequence (DNA): TGTGCCAGTAGTAGCGGACTAGCGGACCTCTACAATGAGCAGTTCTTC. It encodes CASSSGLADLYNEQFF.

The chain has TRBV11-3 and TRBJ2-5; 13 bases fit TRBD2. CDR1 is SGHNT and CDR2 is YENEEA in the germline V gene. CDR3 size: 15 residues. With 5 bases clipped from V and 2 bases from J, the junction kept 2 bases outside the gene matches. The CDR3 sequence is CASSPGLAGQETQYF. In nucleotides, the CDR3 is TGTGCCAGCAGCCCGGGACTAGCGGGGCAAGAGACCCAGTACTTC.

The chain carries TRBV30 and TRBJ1-3, with D possibly matching TRBD1 (6 bases). CDR3 size: 16 residues. Germline loops: CDR1 GTSNPN, CDR2 SVGIG (reference sequence). The V end was cut by 0 bases, the J end by 0 bases, with 12 bases between. The CDR3 coding sequence is TGTGCCTGGAGTGTACTCCGGACAGTCTCTGGAAACACCATATATTTT. Its translation: CAWSVLRTVSGNTIYF.

The chain uses TRBV28 and TRBJ1-1; D not certain. The germline gives CDR1 MDHEN, CDR2 SYDVKM. Trimming left V 7 bases short and J 6 bases short, with 18 bases between. The CDR3 is made up of 14 amino acids. CDR3 nucleotide sequence: TGTGCCAGCACCTTGGACTGGAGAGGGTCTGAAGCTTTCTTT. Its translation: CASTLDWRGSEAFF.

The chain combines TRBV6-6 with TRBJ2-7; TRBD1 agrees at 9 bases. With V trimmed by 7 bases and J by 3 bases, 4 bases remained unmatched. Germline V gene data show CDR1 as MNHNY and CDR2 as SVGAGI (reference sequence). The CDR3 spans 13 residues. CDR3 amino acids: CASIGDRVYEQYF. CDR3 DNA: TGTGCCAGCATCGGGGACAGGGTCTACGAGCAGTACTTC.

J is TRBJ2-3 and V is TRBV5-6; TRBD2 agrees at 13 bases. CDR1 SGHDT and CDR2 YYEEEE come from the germline V gene. V dropped 4 bases and J dropped 4; count of bases not matched to a gene: 9. This CDR3 spans 17 amino acids. CDR3 loop: CASSPGLAGEVSDTQYF. The CDR3 nucleotides read TGTGCCAGCAGCCCTGGACTAGCGGGAGAGGTGTCAGATACGCAGTATTTT.